This TCR beta chain was found in a study of shared clonotypes between healthy human individuals. Adults of Caucasian background living in Nashville, Tennessee made up all donors. V was trimmed by 1 base and J by 6 bases, leaving 9 bases between them. This CDR3 has 13 amino acids. Germline V gene lookup returns CDR1 SEHNR and CDR2 FQNEAQ (reference sequence). Once extracted for a subset, genomic DNA was divided evenly among several immunoSEQ plates. Authors' analysis steps: Junction-only sequences without quality scores were provided by ImmunoSEQ, so filtering was different. Sequenced by immunoSEQ multiplex PCR; TCRdb stores in-frame clones only, minus some. V and J calls and clone size are given by that table; D and trimming were obtained from the DNA. Of 2 million to 3 million clones detected, over 85% appear once; the ten largest clones hold more than 0.12%.

This clonotype was obtained from a man aged 18-30 years in good health. This chain links TRBV7-9 with TRBJ1-2, with D hard to call. Sequencing was performed on naive CD4+ T cells sorted from blood. Subset specified: CD45RA+ positively selected. The CDR3 spells CASSLVVGNGYTF. The CDR3 DNA reads TGTGCCAGCAGCTTAGTCGTGGGGAATGGCTACACCTTC.